This T cell receptor (beta chain) was sequenced during a study of T cell responses to AZD1222 COVID-19 vaccine. Findings and caveats of the study: Reportedly, close to half of spike-specific TCRs are directed against unmutated variant regions. Baseline serology detected seropositivity in only a handful of AZD1222 recipients. Repertoires were obtained only post-peak T cell response.

The germline V gene encodes CDR1 SGHVS and CDR2 FQNEAQ. Trimming left V 4 bases short and J 3 bases short, with 7 bases between. The CDR3 totals 12 residues. Here immunoSEQ multiplex PCR was the method, and the copy in TCRdb shows in-frame clones only, minus some. The sample carries more than 120,000 clones, 92% recorded once. Worth noting for this clone: The antigen is unknown.

The sample was peripheral blood, taken 28 days after the second AZD1222 dose. V and J are TRBV7-8 and TRBJ2-7, with D uncertain. This TCR was sampled from an adult who received the AZD1222 COVID-19 vaccine. The DNA of the CDR3 is TGTGCCAGCAGCTCCCTTAACTACGAGCAGTACTTC. Translated, it gives CASSSLNYEQYF.